The entry that follows covers one T cell receptor (beta chain) sequence. The specificity of this receptor is unknown. Nothing much larger sits one base from this clone, and base qualities are not available. As encoded in the germline V gene (reference sequence), CDR1 is DFQATT while CDR2 is SNEGSKA. Trimming at the junction amounts to 2 bases on V and 5 bases on J, and the germline ends lie 15 bases apart. Spanning cysteine to phenylalanine, the CDR3 consists of 15 amino acids. CDR3 DNA is the only sequence kept; it has 45 bases, read in frame from the first base. Libraries came from RT-PCR. Sequencing instrument: Illumina HiSeq 2500. The raw public data were reprocessed by TCRdb itself: fastp quality trimming at Q25, MiXCR clonotype calling, in-frame beta chains only. Under each unique CDR3 protein, matching rows form one entry showing the most common genes and DNA. For this sample there are some 600,000 distinct CDR3 sequences; about 15% appear just once. The ten largest account for 6% to 9.5% of the sample.

This record belongs to a study of response to subunit inactivated influenza vaccine (dated by TCRdb to between 2017 and 2018). For context, the study as a whole: Deep quantitative T cell receptor repertoire profiling was used in the study to track responses to a trivalent subunit inactivated influenza vaccine.

Study-wide conclusions, independent of this receptor: The authors suggested that each seasonal influenza vaccination may recruit only a limited number of new T cells.

Sequenced here: PBMCs from blood, sampled approximately 15 days before vaccination. Recombination connected TRBV20-1 to TRBJ1-4; there is no confident call for the D gene. The TCR sequence derives from a man aged 50 to 59 who received an inactivated influenza vaccine. Donor details come from another sample of the same person, matched by shared clones. Here the CDR3 is given as CSARREVWQNEKLFF. In nucleotides, the sequence is TGCAGTGCTAGACGAGAAGTGTGGCAGAATGAAAAACTGTTTTTT.